This TCR beta chain was documented in a study of graft-versus-host responses after intestinal transplantation. On the study more broadly: Anti-thymocyte globulin induction was given to all recipients, followed by tacrolimus and steroids for approximately three years. General study findings and limits: GvH clonotypes were identified within recipient marrow, with a subset emerging first in ileum or blood. Circulating GvH clones peaking coincided with falling HvG clones soon after transplant. Allografts from individuals with graft-donor T cell macrochimerism displayed high graft-versus-host to host-versus-graft clonal ratios.

The CDR3 totals 13 residues. CDR1 LNHDA and CDR2 SQIVND come from the germline V gene (reference sequence). The V and J ends lost 7 bases and 5 bases, in that order; junction bases with no gene match: 5. For this clone: The antigen remains undetermined.

Produced via immunoSEQ multiplex PCR; TCRdb's table is partial and in-frame only. This sample has about 35,000 clones, with around 95% found just once. The source material was PBMCs, sampled 16 days after intestinal transplant. The receptor was isolated from a human patient who received an intestinal transplant, so some T cells may come from the graft donor. The chain couples TRBV19 to TRBJ2-1, with 7 bases identical to TRBD2. The chain's CDR3 is CASTERGNNEQFF. The DNA of the CDR3 is TGTGCCAGTACAGAGCGGGGAAACAATGAGCAGTTCTTC.